This T cell receptor beta chain was captured in a study of T-cell reconstitution after alpha-beta-depleted transplantation in children. The CDR3 is made up of 13 amino acids. Germline values: CDR1 DFQATT, CDR2 SNEGSKA (reference sequence). V was pared by 4 bases and J by 3 bases, with 12 bases between. The authors prepared the TCRbeta library with unique molecular identifiers. TCRdb reanalysed the PCR reads using MiXCR and keeps one entry per CDR3 protein. The sample holds approximately 190,000 distinct CDR3 sequences, roughly 6% seen once. The sequence was obtained from a girl less than two years old with combined immunodeficiency, due to receive a stem cell transplant. Source: PBMCs, taken before TCRalphabeta/CD19-depleted stem cell transplant. The rearrangement uses TRBV20-1 and TRBJ1-1, with TRBD1 as a possible D gene (6 bases). The CDR3 reads CSAIRQEDTEAFF. DNA for the CDR3: TGCAGTGCTATACGACAGGAAGACACTGAAGCTTTCTTT.